This TCR beta chain appears in the sequencing data of a study of blood T cells in healthy people across ages. A second PCR of 7 to 11 cycles used a sample-barcoded 5' primer and a J-beta primer mix. TCRdb itself ran the 5' RACE reads through MiXCR, one entry per CDR3 protein. The profile shows 1,500,000 or so distinct CDR3 sequences, approximately 60% of them singletons. Specimen: blood. This sequence originates from a man aged 18 to 30 in good health.

For the CDR3, the DNA is TGTGCCACCAGCAGATTACTGGGGACACAGGGCTACGAGCAGTACTTC. Translation: CATSRLLGTQGYEQYF. The genes are TRBV15 and TRBJ2-7; a weak D match, TRBD1 (6 bases). CDR1 and CDR2 from the germline V gene are LNHNV and YYDKDF (reference sequence). The V gene lost 2 bases and the J gene lost 3 bases, with 17 bases spanning the gap. There are 16 residues in the CDR3. Full variable domain (remainder filled in from reference TRBV15 and TRBJ2-7): DAMVIQNPRYQVTQFGKPVTLSCSQTLNHNVMYWYQQKSSQAPKLLFHYYDKDFNNEADTPDNFQSRRPNTSFCFLDIRSPGLGDTAMYLCATSRLLGTQGYEQYFGPGTRLTVT.